These 29 T cell receptor beta chains share one sample of origin, sequenced in a study of blood T cell repertoires in COVID-19. Only in-frame clones appear in the TCRdb table, and some are missing; sequencing was by immunoSEQ multiplex PCR. The top ten clones hold about 2.4% of a sample with 300,000 or so clones, about nine tenths of them seen once. What was sequenced was PBMCs or T cells enriched from blood (not recorded which). The receptors derive from a man in his fifties or sixties who had recovered from COVID-19.

Written as DNA, the CDR3 is TGTGCCAGCAGCGTAGTAGGTGATCGGGATGGCTACACCTTC. Encoded protein: CASSVVGDRDGYTF. The rearrangement joins TRBV9 to TRBJ1-2, with unresolved D. The CDR3 runs 14 residues. Germline-derived CDR1 and CDR2 are SGDLS and YYNGEE. V was cut by 0 bases and J by 6 bases, with 12 bases left in between.

The chain recombines TRBV5-4 with TRBJ2-3; tentative D call: TRBD1 (6 bases). This CDR3 has 17 residues. The V gene lost 6 bases and the J gene lost 0 bases, with 20 bases spanning the gap. Germline lookup yields CDR1 SGHNT and CDR2 YYREEE (reference sequence). CDR3 bases: TGTGCCAGCACCCAGGGGCAGCAAACAACTAGCACAGATACGCAGTATTTT. It translates to CASTQGQQTTSTDTQYF.

The gene calls are TRBV27 and TRBJ2-2; D is ambiguous. Trimming shortened V by 4 bases and J by 0 bases, and 15 bases separated the two germline ends. The CDR3 sequence is 17 residues long. Germline CDR1 and CDR2: MNHEY and SMNVEV (reference sequence). The CDR3 loop is CASSSPAGWPNTGELFF. The CDR3 nucleotides read TGTGCCAGCAGTTCCCCCGCCGGGTGGCCGAACACCGGGGAGCTGTTTTTT.

The V and J genes are TRBV16 and TRBJ1-4; D uncertain. This CDR3 contains 14 residues. V was shortened by 0 bases and J by 3 bases, with 5 bases between the two germline ends. CDR1 and CDR2 from the germline V gene are KGHSY and FQNENV. The CDR3 nucleotides are TGTGCCAGCAGCCAATCGTCGGCTAATGAAAAACTGTTTTTT. Amino acids: CASSQSSANEKLFF. The whole variable domain, filled in from reference TRBV16 and TRBJ1-4, reads GEEVAQTPKHLVRGEGQKAKLYCAPIKGHSYVFWYQQVLKNEFKFLISFQNENVFDETGMPKERFSAKCLPNSPCSLEIQATKLEDSAVYFCASSQSSANEKLFFGSGTQLSVL.

The V and J genes are TRBV5-1 and TRBJ2-3; 11 bases are a match to TRBD2. Germline CDR1 and CDR2: SGHRS and YFSETQ. V trimming: 4 bases; J trimming: 4 bases; junction bases outside the gene matches: 8. The CDR3 covers 16 residues. CDR3 in amino acids: CASSKGTSGGADTQYF. DNA for the CDR3: TGCGCCAGCAGCAAAGGTACTAGCGGGGGCGCAGATACGCAGTATTTT.

The table lists this clone with a few counts. The chain has TRBV29-1 and TRBJ1-3; D may be TRBD1 (5 bases). This CDR3 is built from 14 residues. Deletions cut 0 bases from V and 4 bases from J, with 10 bases between. The germline V gene encodes CDR1 SQVTM and CDR2 ANQGSEA. The CDR3: CSVEDLTEGNTIYF. The DNA of the CDR3 is TGCAGCGTTGAAGATTTGACAGAGGGAAACACCATATATTTT.

In its sample, this clone was seen a few times. The rearrangement uses TRBV7-3 and TRBJ2-2; TRBD1 matches 7 bases. V gave up 5 bases and J gave up 1 base; unmatched junction bases: 7. Germline V gene lookup returns CDR1 SGHTA and CDR2 FQGTGA. The CDR3 has 16 amino acids. The CDR3, as DNA: TGTGCCAGCAGCCCGAACAGGGGCGAGAACACCGGGGAGCTGTTTTTT. Encoded protein: CASSPNRGENTGELFF.

The chain couples TRBV25-1 to TRBJ1-2; 9 bases map to TRBD1. V shed 6 bases, J shed 8 bases, and the junction held 4 bases outside the gene matches. CDR1 MGHDK and CDR2 SYGVNS come from the germline V gene. This CDR3 is 12 amino acids long. CDR3 bases: TGTGCCAGCAGCAGGACAGGGGTGGGCTACACCTTC. Residues: CASSRTGVGYTF.

V and J are TRBV3-1 (or the pseudogene TRBV3-2) and TRBJ2-5; possible D gene TRBD2, 6 bases. The CDR3 has 15 residues. The V end lost 1 base, the J end lost 5 bases, and 14 bases lay between the germline ends. Germline values: CDR1 LGHDT, CDR2 YNNKEL (reference sequence). This CDR3 is CASSQGWGVRETQYF. The CDR3 nucleotides read TGTGCCAGCAGCCAAGGTTGGGGGGTTCGGGAGACCCAGTACTTC.

V gene TRBV5-1 combines with J gene TRBJ1-3, with a tentative D call TRBD1 (5 bases). The CDR3 is 18 residues long. Trimming left V 0 bases short and J 2 bases short, with 18 bases between. Germline lookup yields CDR1 SGHRS and CDR2 YFSETQ. CDR3 sequence reads: CASSLAAGRGFAGNTIYF. The CDR3 DNA is TGCGCCAGCAGCTTGGCTGCAGGGAGGGGTTTCGCTGGAAACACCATATATTTT.

The gene calls are TRBV2 and TRBJ1-5; D ambiguous. Germline V gene lookup returns CDR1 SNHLY and CDR2 FYNNEI. V lost 3 bases, J lost 4 bases, and 10 bases lay in between. There are 14 residues in the CDR3. The CDR3 bases are TGTGCCAGCAGTGATCAGATACTAAATCAGCCCCAGCATTTT. Protein: CASSDQILNQPQHF.

The CDR3 DNA follows: TGTGCCAGCTCCGGGTATTGGGGGGGAAGTTATAGCAATCAGCCCCAGCATTTT. Translating it yields CASSGYWGGSYSNQPQHF. V usage is TRBV7-8 and J usage is TRBJ1-5, with TRBD1 as a possible D gene (5 bases). This CDR3 region has 18 residues. V was shortened by 8 bases and J by 0 bases, with 23 bases between the two germline ends. Germline assignment: CDR1 SGHVS and CDR2 FQNEAQ.

The chain recombines TRBV30 with TRBJ2-2; 7 bases agree with TRBD2. The germline gives CDR1 GTSNPN, CDR2 SVGIG (reference sequence). The CDR3 runs to 14 residues. After removal of 3 bases from V and 5 bases from J, the junction contained 6 bases not matched to a gene. Here the CDR3 DNA reads TGTGCCTGGAGGATAGCGGGTTCTACCGGGGAGCTGTTTTTT. This gives the protein CAWRIAGSTGELFF.

The CDR3: CASSPGREYSNQPQHF. The CDR3 nucleotides are TGTGCCAGCAGTCCCGGGAGGGAGTATAGCAATCAGCCCCAGCATTTT. This chain connects TRBV6-2 or TRBV6-3 to TRBJ1-5, with D hard to call. The CDR3 contains 16 residues. Looked up from germline, CDR1 is MNHEY and CDR2 is SVGEGT. Trimming removed 5 bases from V and 0 bases from J, with 14 bases in between.

The CDR3 here is CASSYGGTGNTIYF. The CDR3 nucleotides are TGTGCCAGCAGTTACGGAGGAACTGGAAACACCATATATTTT. V gene TRBV6-5 combines with J gene TRBJ1-3; D gene uncertain. Germline-derived CDR1 and CDR2 are MNHEY and SVGAGI. The CDR3 loop spans 14 amino acids. V shed 2 bases and J shed 2 bases, with 7 bases lying between them.

The CDR3 sequence is CASSLDSQGAFYSGANVLTF. DNA for the CDR3: TGTGCCAGCAGCTTGGACTCACAGGGGGCCTTTTATTCTGGGGCCAACGTCCTGACTTTC. The chain is built from TRBV5-4 and TRBJ2-6, with 9 bases aligning to TRBD1. Germline V gene data show CDR1 as SGHNT and CDR2 as YYREEE (reference sequence). The CDR3 has 20 amino acids. J was trimmed by 1 base and V by 0 bases; bases with no gene match: 11.

The gene calls are TRBV4-1 and TRBJ2-7; D perhaps matches TRBD1 (5 bases). From germline, CDR1 is MGHRA and CDR2 YSYEKL. The V gene lost 4 bases and the J gene lost 1 base, with 14 bases spanning the gap. The CDR3 covers 15 residues. The CDR3 sequence: CASSRGSTDSYEQYF. Here the CDR3 DNA reads TGCGCCAGCAGCCGAGGATCGACAGATTCCTACGAGCAGTACTTC.

The rearrangement uses TRBV7-9 and TRBJ2-7; possible D gene TRBD2, 6 bases. The germline V gene encodes CDR1 SEHNR and CDR2 FQNEAQ (reference sequence). V lost 3 bases and J 0 bases, leaving 12 bases between the germline ends. CDR3 length: 15 residues. CDR3 bases: TGTGCCAGCAGCTTCGGGGACGGGAGCTCCTACGAGCAGTACTTC. This sequence encodes CASSFGDGSSYEQYF.

The genes are TRBV6-2 or TRBV6-3 and TRBJ2-1, with 10 nucleotides matching TRBD2. This CDR3 is 15 amino acids long. J lost 7 bases, V lost 4 bases, and 7 bases had no gene match. Germline V gene lookup returns CDR1 MNHEY and CDR2 SVGEGT. In DNA, the CDR3 is TGTGCCAGCAGTTTCACTAGCGGGGTTACTAATGAGCAGTTCTTC. Translation gives CASSFTSGVTNEQFF.

J is TRBJ2-5 and V is TRBV19; 7 nucleotides match TRBD2. The CDR3 has 16 amino acids. The junction had 12 bases not matched to a gene; V was cut back by 3 bases and J by 5 bases. Looked up from germline, CDR1 is LNHDA and CDR2 is SQIVND (reference sequence). CDR3 sequence: CASSIFGLGLEETQYF. CDR3 DNA sequence: TGTGCCAGTAGTATTTTTGGACTAGGGTTGGAGGAGACCCAGTACTTC.

The V and J genes are TRBV19 and TRBJ2-2; D might be TRBD2 (5 bases). Germline loops: CDR1 LNHDA, CDR2 SQIVND (reference sequence). This CDR3 region has 16 residues. Trimming removed 5 bases from V and 3 bases from J, with 16 bases in between. CDR3 bases: TGTGCCAGTAGTGAGGGCTACGGACGTTACACCGGGGAGCTGTTTTTT. Translated, it gives CASSEGYGRYTGELFF.

This chain links TRBV5-5 with TRBJ2-2, with 7 bases that match TRBD1. The CDR3 has 14 amino acids. V gave up 3 bases and J gave up 1 base; unmatched junction bases: 0. CDR1 is SGHKS, CDR2 YYEKEE, per germline (reference sequence). The CDR3 region is CASSWDRNTGELFF. The DNA for the CDR3 is TGTGCCAGCAGCTGGGACAGGAACACCGGGGAGCTGTTTTTT.

The rearrangement uses TRBV7-9 and TRBJ1-1, with D tentatively TRBD1 (5 bases). The V end was cut by 5 bases, the J end by 1 base, with 11 bases between. The CDR3 spans 14 residues. Germline values: CDR1 SEHNR, CDR2 FQNEAQ (reference sequence). CDR3 DNA: TGTGCCAGCAGCCGAAGCGGGACGAACACTGAAGCTTTCTTT. It encodes CASSRSGTNTEAFF.

This clone was seen more than once but under ten times. The genes are TRBV7-9 and TRBJ2-5; TRBD2 matches at 7 bases. J lost 2 bases, V lost 6 bases, and 6 bases had no gene match. CDR3 length equals 14 residues. The germline gives CDR1 SEHNR, CDR2 FQNEAQ (reference sequence). CDR3 coding DNA: TGTGCCAGCAGGGGAAGGGACTATCAAGAGACCCAGTACTTC. This codes for CASRGRDYQETQYF.

The rearrangement joins TRBV27 to TRBJ2-2, with TRBD1 matching over 7 bases. V lost 5 bases and J lost 6; bases outside the gene matches: 6. This CDR3 is 14 amino acids long. From germline, CDR1 is MNHEY and CDR2 SMNVEV (reference sequence). Here the CDR3 reads CASSVRGLAGELFF. CDR3 sequence (DNA): TGTGCCAGCAGTGTCAGGGGGTTGGCCGGGGAGCTGTTTTTT.

The chain uses TRBV29-1 and TRBJ2-2; 13 positions match TRBD2. Germline CDR1 reads SQVTM; CDR2 reads ANQGSEA. Trimming took 2 bases from V and 6 from J; bases not matched to a gene: 9. CDR3 length equals 17 residues. CDR3 loop: CSVERVGTSGIPGELFF. The CDR3 DNA reads as TGCAGCGTTGAAAGAGTTGGGACTAGCGGGATTCCCGGGGAGCTGTTTTTT.

V is TRBV7-8 and J is TRBJ1-1; D uncertain. Per the germline V gene, CDR1 is SGHVS and CDR2 is FQNEAQ. Trimming removed 3 bases at V and 1 base at J, with 21 bases between. There are 18 residues in the CDR3. The CDR3 here is CASSFRPGYHDANTEAFF. DNA for the CDR3: TGTGCCAGCAGCTTCCGCCCAGGCTACCACGACGCGAACACTGAAGCTTTCTTT.

V is TRBV5-1 and J is TRBJ2-1, with 13 bases fitting TRBD2. The trim removed 3 bases at V and 8 bases at J, leaving 8 bases unmatched. Germline V gene data show CDR1 as SGHRS and CDR2 as YFSETQ. This CDR3 comprises 16 residues. The CDR3 here is CASSWGTSGIWDEQFF. CDR3 in DNA: TGCGCCAGCAGCTGGGGGACTAGCGGGATTTGGGATGAGCAGTTCTTC.

The chain carries TRBV2 and TRBJ1-6; D is perhaps TRBD1 (6 bases). The CDR3 runs 14 residues. The V gene lost 7 bases and the J gene lost 6 bases, with 13 bases spanning the gap. Germline CDR1 is SNHLY and CDR2 is FYNNEI. This chain's CDR3 is CASKGVPFNSPLHF. The CDR3 DNA sequence: TGTGCCAGCAAGGGGGTTCCTTTTAATTCACCCCTCCACTTT. Full variable domain (remainder filled in from reference TRBV2 and TRBJ1-6): EPEVTQTPSHQVTQMGQEVILRCVPISNHLYFYWYRQILGQKVEFLVSFYNNEISEKSEIFDDQFSVERPDGSNFTLKIRSTKLEDSAMYFCASKGVPFNSPLHFGNGTRLTVT.